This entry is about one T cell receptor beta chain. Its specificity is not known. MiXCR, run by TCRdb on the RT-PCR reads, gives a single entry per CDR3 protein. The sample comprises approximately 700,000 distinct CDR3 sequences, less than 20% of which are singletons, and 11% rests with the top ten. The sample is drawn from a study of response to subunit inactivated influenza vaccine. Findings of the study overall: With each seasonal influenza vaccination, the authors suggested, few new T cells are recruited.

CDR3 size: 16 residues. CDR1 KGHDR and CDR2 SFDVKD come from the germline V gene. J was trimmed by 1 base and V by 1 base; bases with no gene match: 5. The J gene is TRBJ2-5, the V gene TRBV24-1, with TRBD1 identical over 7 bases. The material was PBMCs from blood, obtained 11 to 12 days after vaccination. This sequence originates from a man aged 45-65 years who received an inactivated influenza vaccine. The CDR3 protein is CATSDFTQGSQETQYF. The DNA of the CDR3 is TGTGCCACCAGTGATTTCACACAGGGGAGCCAAGAGACCCAGTACTTC.